What follows are 14 T cell receptor beta chains derived from one specimen sequenced in a study of T-cell memory formation after mild COVID-19. TCRdb redid the calling of the 5' RACE reads with MiXCR, one entry per CDR3 protein. The sample yields more than 350,000 distinct CDR3 sequences, around a sixth seen once. Sequencing used PBMCs or a T cell subset sorted from them (not recorded which). Every receptor here comes from a man aged 18 to 35 who had mild COVID-19 (a few samples of this study predate the infection). Cell type and time point are not known.

Only a few counts were recorded for this clonotype. The V call is TRBV10-3, the J call TRBJ2-5; TRBD1 or TRBD2 may be the D gene (5 bases each). Trimming left V 5 bases short and J 6 bases short, with 16 bases between. This CDR3 is built from 14 residues. From germline, CDR1 is ENHRY and CDR2 SYGVKD. This chain's CDR3 is CAISLGTGGKTQYF. DNA of the CDR3: TGTGCCATCAGTCTCGGGACGGGTGGTAAGACCCAGTACTTC.

V usage is TRBV7-2 and J usage is TRBJ2-5; no clear D. The V end lost 4 bases, the J end lost 5 bases, and 11 bases lay between the germline ends. Germline lookup yields CDR1 SGHTA and CDR2 FQGNSA. The CDR3 length is 13 residues. This CDR3 is CASSSSSVETQYF. CDR3 DNA sequence: TGTGCCAGCAGCTCCTCCAGCGTGGAGACCCAGTACTTC.

This chain uses TRBV3-1 with TRBJ2-1; 9 nucleotides align to TRBD2. Germline V CDR1 and CDR2: LGHDT, YNNKEL (reference sequence). V lost 4 bases to trimming and J lost 4 bases; unmatched junction nucleotides: 8. The CDR3 consists of 16 residues. The CDR3 is CASSPASGEFYNEQFF. In nucleotides, the CDR3 is TGTGCCAGCAGCCCTGCTAGCGGGGAGTTTTACAATGAGCAGTTCTTC.

The sample holds a few counts of this clonotype. V and J are TRBV7-6 and TRBJ2-2; possible D gene TRBD1, 6 bases. This CDR3 contains 14 residues. Looked up from germline, CDR1 is SGHVS and CDR2 is FNYEAQ. Trimming took off 1 base at V and 7 bases at J, with 10 bases between the two ends. The CDR3 here is CASSLGGGIGELFF. The CDR3 nucleotides are TGTGCCAGCAGCTTAGGTGGGGGCATCGGGGAGCTGTTTTTT.

The rearrangement uses TRBV11-2 and TRBJ1-2; D remains unclear. From germline, CDR1 is SGHAT and CDR2 FQNNGV. This CDR3 is 15 amino acids long. Trimming removed 4 bases from V and 5 bases from J, with 17 bases in between. This CDR3 reads CASSSTSTREYGYTF. The CDR3 region has the DNA TGTGCCAGCAGCTCTACGAGTACTCGGGAGTATGGCTACACCTTC.

This clonotype was seen more than once but under ten times. The rearrangement links TRBV5-1 to TRBJ2-5; D might be TRBD1 (6 bases). Trimming pared 0 bases from V and 3 bases from J, leaving 12 bases between. The CDR3 is made up of 15 amino acids. The germline gives CDR1 SGHRS, CDR2 YFSETQ. CDR3: CASSLGTVLEETQYF. In nucleotides, the CDR3 is TGCGCCAGCAGCTTGGGGACAGTACTAGAAGAGACCCAGTACTTC.

The V gene is TRBV28, the J gene TRBJ2-1; D possibly uses TRBD1 or TRBD2 (5 bases each). V lost 4 bases and J 8 bases, leaving 18 bases between the germline ends. The CDR3 has 15 amino acids. Germline values: CDR1 MDHEN, CDR2 SYDVKM. Written as DNA, the CDR3 is TGTGCCAGCAGTTCACCGGGACGGGGAGCATATGAGCAGTTCTTC. This gives the protein CASSSPGRGAYEQFF.

The rearrangement uses TRBV7-2 and TRBJ1-2, with 9 bases lining up with TRBD1. Germline trimming cut 7 bases from V and 2 bases from J; bases unmatched to any gene: 5. The germline V gene encodes CDR1 SGHTA and CDR2 FQGNSA. The CDR3 sequence is 14 residues long. CDR3 residues: CASTPGQGNYGYTF. CDR3 sequence (DNA): TGTGCCAGCACACCGGGACAGGGCAACTATGGCTACACCTTC. Full variable domain (missing parts from reference TRBV7-2 and TRBJ1-2): GAGVSQSPSNKVTEKGKDVELRCDPISGHTALYWYRQSLGQGLEFLIYFQGNSAPDKSGLPSDRFSAERTGGSVSTLTIQRTQQEDSAVYLCASTPGQGNYGYTFGSGTRLTVV.

The rearrangement uses TRBV5-6 and TRBJ2-5; TRBD1 agrees at 9 bases. The CDR3 is 15 residues long. V was pared by 5 bases and J by 5 bases, with 10 bases of the junction left unmatched. Germline CDR1 and CDR2: SGHDT and YYEEEE. CDR3 region: CASSGLDRGGETQYF. The CDR3 coding sequence is TGTGCCAGCAGTGGACTTGACAGGGGGGGTGAGACCCAGTACTTC.

This clonotype has a handful of counts. Here the CDR3 DNA reads TGTGCCAGCAGCCCACAGTGGGGTAGCGCCCTCGGGACCCAGTACTTC. Amino acid sequence: CASSPQWGSALGTQYF. The chain has TRBV7-6 and TRBJ2-5, with a weak D call TRBD2 (5 bases). V lost 5 bases and J 7 bases, leaving 23 bases between the germline ends. The CDR3 is 16 amino acids. The V gene's germline CDR1 is SGHVS and CDR2 FNYEAQ. The full variable domain, in which reference TRBV7-6 and TRBJ2-5 provide the parts outside the CDR3, is GAGVSQSPRYKVTKRGQDVALRCDPISGHVSLYWYRQALGQGPEFLTYFNYEAQQDKSGLPNDRFSAERPEGSISTLTIQRTEQRDSAMYRCASSPQWGSALGTQYFGPGTRLLVL.

The sample holds a few counts of this clonotype. The chain has TRBV20-1 and TRBJ2-1, with D maybe TRBD2 (6 bases). Trimming took 0 bases from V and 7 from J, leaving 16 bases between them. The germline gives CDR1 DFQATT, CDR2 SNEGSKA (reference sequence). The CDR3 loop spans 15 amino acids. Here the CDR3 reads CSARDGAGSWNEQFF. The CDR3 region has the DNA TGCAGTGCTAGAGATGGGGCGGGGTCTTGGAATGAGCAGTTCTTC.

The chain employs TRBV12-3 or TRBV12-4 and TRBJ2-1, with D possibly TRBD2 on 6 matching bases. The CDR3 covers 14 residues. V lost 6 bases and J 8 bases, leaving 17 bases between the germline ends. Written as DNA, the CDR3 is TGTGCCAGCAGGCCGGGACTTAGCGTCCATGAGCAGTTCTTC. It codes for CASRPGLSVHEQFF.

This chain connects TRBV7-2 to TRBJ2-4; the D gene is possibly TRBD1 (5 bases). There are 13 residues in the CDR3. Trimming pared 7 bases from V and 5 bases from J, leaving 12 bases between. Germline loops: CDR1 SGHTA, CDR2 FQGNSA. CDR3 sequence (DNA): TGTGCCAGCACCATTGACAGACAAAACATTCAGTACTTC. Encoded protein: CASTIDRQNIQYF. Complete variable domain (other parts from reference TRBV7-2 and TRBJ2-4): GAGVSQSPSNKVTEKGKDVELRCDPISGHTALYWYRQSLGQGLEFLIYFQGNSAPDKSGLPSDRFSAERTGGSVSTLTIQRTQQEDSAVYLCASTIDRQNIQYFGAGTRLSVL.

The chain employs TRBV6-5 and TRBJ1-5; unclear D gene. This CDR3 has 15 amino acids. Trimming pared 0 bases from V and 0 bases from J, leaving 6 bases between. Germline-derived CDR1 and CDR2 are MNHEY and SVGAGI. The CDR3 DNA reads as TGTGCCAGCAGTTACTCTCGGTATAGCAATCAGCCCCAGCATTTT. The encoded protein is CASSYSRYSNQPQHF.